This passage covers 22 T cell receptor beta chains from one sample sequenced in a study of blood T cells in healthy people across ages (dated by TCRdb to about 2015). The method behind the library was 5' RACE. The instrument given in TCRdb is Illumina HiSeq 2500. A second 7 to 11 cycle PCR used a sample-barcoded 5' primer and a J-beta primer mix. TCRdb reworked the public reads: Q25 trimming with fastp, MiXCR clone assembly, productive beta chains retained. Identical CDR3 proteins give one entry, which carries the most common genes and DNA. For this sample there are over 600,000 distinct CDR3 sequences; 46% appear just once. 15% to 20% of the sample is taken by the ten largest. What was sequenced was blood. The receptors come from a man aged 80 or over in good health.

This clonotype has a single count. V usage is TRBV4-2 and J usage is TRBJ2-4; 8 bases match TRBD1. Germline CDR1 LGHNA, CDR2 YNFKEQ. The V and J ends lost 1 base and 1 base, in that order; junction bases with no gene match: 6. This CDR3 is built from 17 residues. The DNA of the CDR3 is TGTGCCAGCAGCCAAGCCAGGGGGCCTGAGGCCAAAAACATTCAGTACTTC. It encodes CASSQARGPEAKNIQYF.

The rearrangement uses TRBV20-1 and TRBJ2-1, with D maybe TRBD2 (5 bases). The V end was cut by 5 bases, the J end by 8 bases, with 13 bases between. Germline CDR1 reads DFQATT; CDR2 reads SNEGSKA (reference sequence). The CDR3 is 12 amino acids. CDR3 bases: TGCAGTGCTCCCCGGGAAGGAGATGAGCAGTTCTTC. It encodes CSAPREGDEQFF.

This chain uses TRBV20-1 with TRBJ2-1, with D possibly matching TRBD2 (6 bases). With the DNA end fitting TRBJ2-7 better, the J assignment may be wrong. The CDR3 contains 16 residues. CDR1 and CDR2 (germline): DFQATT, SNEGSKA (reference sequence). The CDR3: CSARDRGTGNLGEQYF. In DNA, the CDR3 is TGCAGTGCTAGAGATCGGGGGACGGGGAATCTGGGGGAGCAGTACTTC.

This clonotype has just a few counts. This chain joins TRBV29-1 and TRBJ2-7, with TRBD1 identical over 9 bases. The CDR3 sequence is 13 residues long. Germline lookup yields CDR1 SQVTM and CDR2 ANQGSEA. The junction had 6 bases not matched to a gene; V was cut back by 7 bases and J by 2 bases. The CDR3 spells CSALRDRAYEQYF. CDR3 in DNA: TGCAGCGCGCTCCGGGACAGGGCCTACGAGCAGTACTTC.

The rearrangement uses TRBV28 and TRBJ2-5; no clear D gene. Germline-derived CDR1 and CDR2 are MDHEN and SYDVKM. The CDR3 sequence is 13 residues long. Trimming left V 7 bases short and J 9 bases short, with 18 bases between. CDR3 coding DNA: TGTGCCAGCACTGGACGTCCCGGGTTGGCCCAGTACTTC. It is translated as CASTGRPGLAQYF.

This clonotype has a single count. The chain joins TRBV7-2 to TRBJ2-2, with D possibly matching TRBD1 (5 bases). Deletions cut 1 base from V and 7 bases from J, with 7 bases between. Germline V gene lookup returns CDR1 SGHTA and CDR2 FQGNSA. The CDR3 length is 13 residues. The DNA of the CDR3 is TGTGCCAGCAGCTTAGGGACAAACGGGGAGCTGTTTTTT. Amino acid sequence: CASSLGTNGELFF. Variable domain in full (rest from reference TRBV7-2 and TRBJ2-2): GAGVSQSPSNKVTEKGKDVELRCDPISGHTALYWYRQSLGQGLEFLIYFQGNSAPDKSGLPSDRFSAERTGGSVSTLTIQRTQQEDSAVYLCASSLGTNGELFFGEGSRLTVL.

This clonotype has just a few counts. The gene calls are TRBV20-1 and TRBJ2-1; 7 bases map to TRBD1. With V trimmed by 3 bases and J by 3 bases, 8 bases remained unmatched. This CDR3 is built from 15 residues. Germline loops: CDR1 DFQATT, CDR2 SNEGSKA (reference sequence). The CDR3 bases are TGCAGTGCTAGCCCAGACAGGGTTGTCTACAATGAGCAGTTCTTC. The encoded protein is CSASPDRVVYNEQFF.

The chain employs TRBV12-3 or TRBV12-4 and TRBJ1-1, with D unclear. The CDR3 runs 13 residues. Trimming removed 7 bases at V and 1 base at J, with 10 bases between. This CDR3 reads CASIRTANTEAFF. CDR3 nucleotide sequence: TGTGCCAGCATTAGGACGGCGAACACTGAAGCTTTCTTT.

Note on this clonotype: Given a much more abundant clone one base away, this may be a read error. The chain carries TRBV7-3 and TRBJ2-1, with D perhaps TRBD1 or TRBD2 (5 bases each). Between the trimmed V and J ends, which lost 8 bases and 6 bases, there was a span of 14 bases. Germline values: CDR1 SGHTA, CDR2 FQGTGA. CDR3 size: 13 residues. DNA for the CDR3: TGTGCCAGCGGCGTGGCAGGGAGCAATGAGCAGTTCTTC. As protein: CASGVAGSNEQFF. Full variable domain (outside the CDR3, taken from reference TRBV7-3 and TRBJ2-1): GAGVSQTPSNKVTEKGKYVELRCDPISGHTALYWYRQSLGQGPEFLIYFQGTGAADDSGLPNDRFFAVRPEGSVSTLKIQRTERGDSAVYLCASGVAGSNEQFFGPGTRLTVL.

The V gene is TRBV28, the J gene TRBJ2-7; 8 bases are shared with TRBD1. CDR3 length: 15 residues. The germline V gene has CDR1 MDHEN and CDR2 SYDVKM. Germline trimming cut 6 bases from V and 2 bases from J; bases unmatched to any gene: 9. CDR3 protein: CASSRVRDRTYEQYF. CDR3 DNA: TGTGCCAGCAGCCGGGTTAGGGACAGGACCTACGAGCAGTACTTC.

This clonotype was seen only a few times. The V call is TRBV6-2 or TRBV6-3, the J call TRBJ2-1, with TRBD2 identical over 16 bases. This CDR3 contains 16 residues. Germline CDR1 and CDR2: MNHEY and SVGEGT. J was trimmed by 5 bases and V by 5 bases; bases with no gene match: 3. The CDR3 nucleotides are TGTGCCAGCAGTAGGGGACTAGCGGGAGGGCACAATGAGCAGTTCTTC. Translation: CASSRGLAGGHNEQFF.

The table lists this clonotype with a few counts. This rearrangement joins TRBV9 to TRBJ2-7; D unresolved. CDR3 length: 13 amino acids. CDR1 SGDLS and CDR2 YYNGEE come from the germline V gene. Trimming cost V 0 bases and J 3 bases, with 7 bases left between them. This CDR3 is CASSVDADYEQYF. The CDR3 DNA sequence: TGTGCCAGCAGCGTAGATGCGGACTACGAGCAGTACTTC.

As for this clonotype: One end of the junction is discordant with germline, which a read error may explain. The V gene is TRBV28, the J gene TRBJ2-2, with 12 bases identical to TRBD2. The germline CDR1 and CDR2 sequences are MDHEN and SYDVKM. The CDR3 loop spans 17 amino acids. CDR3 bases: TGTGCCAGCAGTTCCCACCGGACTAGCGGGAACACCAGGGAGCTGTTTTTT. Its translation is CASSSHRTSGNTRELFF.

The J gene is TRBJ2-3, the V gene TRBV12-3 or TRBV12-4, with unresolved D. This CDR3 is built from 11 residues. Trimming removed 5 bases at V and 10 bases at J, with 10 bases between. DNA of the CDR3: TGTGCCAGCAGTCTGCCCGGAGCGCAGTATTTT. Amino acid sequence: CASSLPGAQYF.

The chain uses TRBV7-2 and TRBJ1-4; D gene ambiguous. The CDR3 sequence is 15 residues long. CDR1 and CDR2 from the germline V gene are SGHTA and FQGNSA. Trimming took 5 bases from V and 2 from J, leaving 12 bases between them. The CDR3 DNA is TGTGCCAGCAGCCCCCGCGCGGGCACTAATGAAAAACTGTTTTTT. Protein: CASSPRAGTNEKLFF.

The rearrangement joins TRBV20-1 to TRBJ2-7; tentatively, D is TRBD2 (5 bases). The germline V gene encodes CDR1 DFQATT and CDR2 SNEGSKA (reference sequence). The CDR3 spans 15 residues. Trimming removed 3 bases from V and 3 bases from J, with 18 bases in between. CDR3 nucleotides: TGCAGTGCTAGCCACGCCGGAGGACTCCTCTACGAGCAGTACTTC. Translating it yields CSASHAGGLLYEQYF.

This chain uses TRBV4-1 with TRBJ2-3; TRBD1 matches 7 bases. Trimming took 6 bases from V and 4 from J; bases not matched to a gene: 10. The CDR3 totals 15 residues. Germline-derived CDR1 and CDR2 are MGHRA and YSYEKL. Here the CDR3 reads CASRQTGVGSDTQYF. The CDR3 coding sequence is TGCGCCAGCAGACAAACAGGGGTCGGATCAGATACGCAGTATTTT.

This clonotype was counted a single time. The chain uses TRBV4-3 and TRBJ2-1; 9 bases line up with TRBD1. CDR1 and CDR2 from the germline V gene are LGHNA and YSLEER. V lost 4 bases, J lost 12 bases, and 4 bases stayed unmatched. The CDR3 loop spans 12 amino acids. The CDR3 sequence: CASSLMGQGQFF. The CDR3 coding sequence is TGCGCCAGCAGCCTAATGGGACAGGGGCAGTTCTTC.

The V gene is TRBV28, the J gene TRBJ2-3; 8 bases agree with TRBD1. The CDR3 loop spans 16 amino acids. The V segment lost 6 bases and the J segment 2 bases; nucleotides outside the gene matches: 10. The germline gives CDR1 MDHEN, CDR2 SYDVKM. The CDR3 DNA follows: TGTGCCAGCAGGGGGACAGGAGATTTTTACACAGATACGCAGTATTTT. Its translation: CASRGTGDFYTDTQYF.

This clonotype has only a few counts. This chain joins TRBV9 and TRBJ2-6; D may be TRBD2 (6 bases). CDR1 SGDLS and CDR2 YYNGEE come from the germline V gene. This CDR3 comprises 16 residues. V lost 0 bases to trimming and J lost 2 bases, with 9 bases between them. In nucleotides, the CDR3 is TGTGCCAGCAGCGTAGACCGGGGGACTGGGGCCAACGTCCTGACTTTC. Residues: CASSVDRGTGANVLTF.

The V gene is TRBV29-1, the J gene TRBJ2-7; a possible D gene is TRBD1 (5 bases). CDR3 length: 14 amino acids. The germline V gene has CDR1 SQVTM and CDR2 ANQGSEA. V lost 0 bases and J lost 3, with 12 bases in between. CDR3 sequence: CSVEEVGAGYEQYF. CDR3 DNA sequence: TGCAGCGTTGAAGAGGTAGGGGCTGGCTACGAGCAGTACTTC.

This sequence joins TRBV27 and TRBJ2-1, with 11 bases lining up with TRBD2. The CDR3 totals 15 residues. Germline assignment: CDR1 MNHEY and CDR2 SMNVEV (reference sequence). V lost 6 bases, J lost 8 bases, and 9 bases stayed unmatched. The CDR3 is CASSPGLAGGDEQFF. DNA of the CDR3: TGTGCCAGCAGCCCAGGACTAGCGGGTGGAGATGAGCAGTTCTTC.